One sample yielded the 14 T cell receptor beta chains listed below, sequenced in a study of blood T cell repertoires in COVID-19. Clones were read by immunoSEQ multiplex PCR, and TCRdb kept only the in-frame ones, dropping some. The sample holds 290,000 or so clones, about four fifths seen once. The sequenced sample was PBMCs or T cells enriched from blood (not recorded which). These receptor sequences come from a man aged 35 to 55 who had been exposed to COVID-19.

A single count supports this clone. The chain joins TRBV7-2 to TRBJ2-6; maybe TRBD1 (5 bases). Trimming left V 2 bases short and J 2 bases short, with 10 bases between. CDR1 and CDR2 (germline): SGHTA, FQGNSA. This CDR3 comprises 16 residues. The CDR3 coding sequence is TGTGCCAGCAGCTTACAGGGCGGAGCTGGGGCCAACGTCCTGACTTTC. Translated: CASSLQGGAGANVLTF. The full variable domain, in which reference TRBV7-2 and TRBJ2-6 provide the parts outside the CDR3, is GAGVSQSPSNKVTEKGKDVELRCDPISGHTALYWYRQSLGQGLEFLIYFQGNSAPDKSGLPSDRFSAERTGGSVSTLTIQRTQQEDSAVYLCASSLQGGAGANVLTFGAGSRLTVL.

This clone was observed a handful of times. The J gene is TRBJ1-3, the V gene TRBV6-5; D possibly corresponds to TRBD1 (5 bases). The CDR3 length is 14 residues. With 5 bases removed from V and 4 bases from J, the gap between germline ends came to 12 bases. From germline, CDR1 is MNHEY and CDR2 SVGAGI. The CDR3 sequence: CASSTGTSGNTIYF. In DNA, the CDR3 is TGTGCCAGCAGTACCGGGACTTCAGGAAACACCATATATTTT.

The chain combines TRBV19 with TRBJ1-5; D unresolved. This CDR3 spans 17 amino acids. Germline CDR1 and CDR2: LNHDA and SQIVND (reference sequence). V was clipped by 4 bases and J by 6 bases, with 22 bases between them. The CDR3 reads CASSKEWLGGPSQPQHF. CDR3 nucleotide sequence: TGTGCCAGTAGTAAGGAGTGGTTGGGAGGTCCGTCTCAGCCCCAGCATTTT.

This clone was counted between two and nine times. CDR3 protein: CASSFDTGREQFF. Written as DNA, the CDR3 is TGTGCCAGCAGTTTTGATACAGGACGGGAGCAGTTCTTC. V usage is TRBV12-3 or TRBV12-4 and J usage is TRBJ2-1; tentative D call: TRBD1 (5 bases). The CDR3 covers 13 residues. V was clipped by 3 bases and J by 10 bases, with 13 bases between them.

The chain couples TRBV5-6 to TRBJ1-5, with 7 bases that match TRBD1. This CDR3 has 14 amino acids. The V gene's germline CDR1 is SGHDT and CDR2 YYEEEE. J gave up 0 bases and V 7 bases, and 4 bases lay outside the gene matches. The CDR3 protein is CASGTAYSNQPQHF. CDR3 nucleotides: TGTGCCAGCGGGACAGCTTATAGCAATCAGCCCCAGCATTTT. The full variable domain, rest sourced from reference TRBV5-6 and TRBJ1-5, is DAGVTQSPTHLIKTRGQQVTLRCSPKSGHDTVSWYQQALGQGPQFIFQYYEEEERQRGNFPDRFSGHQFPNYSSELNVNALLLGDSALYLCASGTAYSNQPQHFGDGTRLSIL.

The chain combines TRBV7-8 with TRBJ2-7; D ambiguous. Germline CDR1 reads SGHVS; CDR2 reads FQNEAQ. The CDR3 sequence is 16 residues long. V lost 1 base, J lost 3 bases, and 16 bases lay in between. CDR3 protein: CASSLGRSWRNYEQYF. CDR3 sequence (DNA): TGTGCCAGCAGCTTAGGGCGTAGTTGGCGGAACTACGAGCAGTACTTC. Variable domain in full (rest from reference TRBV7-8 and TRBJ2-7): GAGVSQSPRYKVAKRGQDVALRCDPISGHVSLFWYQQALGQGPEFLTYFQNEAQLDKSGLPSDRFFAERPEGSVSTLKIQRTQQEDSAVYLCASSLGRSWRNYEQYFGPGTRLTVT.

This sequence joins TRBV30 and TRBJ2-7, with TRBD1 identical over 8 bases. The germline V gene has CDR1 GTSNPN and CDR2 SVGIG (reference sequence). V shed 5 bases, J shed 6 bases, and the junction held 6 bases outside the gene matches. The CDR3 has 12 residues. The CDR3 sequence is CAWADREGEQYF. The CDR3, as DNA: TGTGCCTGGGCGGACAGGGAAGGCGAGCAGTACTTC.

The chain uses TRBV12-3 or TRBV12-4 and TRBJ1-2; TRBD1 might be the D (5 bases). CDR3 length: 12 amino acids. The V end was cut by 6 bases, the J end by 0 bases, with 5 bases between. The CDR3 sequence is CASRTANYGYTF. CDR3 DNA sequence: TGTGCCAGCAGGACAGCTAACTATGGCTACACCTTC.

The chain links TRBV10-1 to TRBJ2-1; TRBD2 agrees at 9 bases. CDR3 length: 14 amino acids. Looked up from germline, CDR1 is WNHNN and CDR2 is SYGVQD (reference sequence). The V gene end was trimmed by 4 bases and the J gene end by 7 bases; junction bases not matched to a gene: 5. The CDR3 DNA reads as TGCGCCAGCAGTGCCGCGGGAGGGGGAAATGAGCAGTTCTTC. Its protein is CASSAAGGGNEQFF.

The chain has TRBV18 and TRBJ1-4; possibly TRBD1 for D (5 bases). Germline V gene data show CDR1 as KGHSH and CDR2 as LQKENI. Trimming removed 9 bases from V and 8 bases from J, with 16 bases in between. This CDR3 contains 13 residues. CDR3 protein: CASHRKLEEKLFF. The CDR3 DNA reads TGTGCCAGTCACAGGAAGTTAGAAGAAAAACTGTTTTTT.

This sequence joins TRBV2 and TRBJ1-2; D gene uncertain. Germline V CDR1 and CDR2: SNHLY, FYNNEI. V shed 5 bases and J shed 1 base, with 8 bases lying between them. This CDR3 has 13 amino acids. CDR3 residues: CASSSYDNYGYTF. CDR3 DNA sequence: TGTGCCAGCAGTTCCTACGATAACTATGGCTACACCTTC.

This rearrangement joins TRBV2 to TRBJ2-1, with D possibly TRBD1 on 7 matching bases. Trimming stripped 7 bases from V and 6 bases from J, with 19 bases between. The CDR3 is 15 amino acids. CDR1 SNHLY and CDR2 FYNNEI come from the germline V gene. The CDR3 here is CASKGGTDPTNEQFF. The CDR3 nucleotides are TGTGCCAGCAAGGGCGGGACAGACCCAACCAATGAGCAGTTCTTC. Complete variable domain (other parts from reference TRBV2 and TRBJ2-1): EPEVTQTPSHQVTQMGQEVILRCVPISNHLYFYWYRQILGQKVEFLVSFYNNEISEKSEIFDDQFSVERPDGSNFTLKIRSTKLEDSAMYFCASKGGTDPTNEQFFGPGTRLTVL.

The genes are TRBV18 and TRBJ2-1; 7 bases are a match to TRBD2. The CDR3 is made up of 16 amino acids. V lost 5 bases to trimming and J lost 6 bases; unmatched junction nucleotides: 13. CDR1 and CDR2 (germline): KGHSH, LQKENI. CDR3 in amino acids: CASSTMSPGRGNEQFF. CDR3 in DNA: TGTGCCAGCTCAACTATGAGTCCGGGGAGGGGCAATGAGCAGTTCTTC.

The chain links TRBV5-1 to TRBJ2-7; maybe TRBD1 (5 bases). CDR3 size: 14 residues. V was shortened by 0 bases and J by 6 bases, with 13 bases between the two germline ends. Germline CDR1 is SGHRS and CDR2 is YFSETQ. The CDR3 is CASSLAGNSVEQYF. For the CDR3, the DNA is TGCGCCAGCAGCTTGGCAGGGAATTCGGTCGAGCAGTACTTC.